These 14 T cell receptor beta chains came from one sample sequenced in a study of cytomegalovirus exposure and HLA in healthy donors. 60 Vbeta and 13 Jbeta primers were used in PCR. The repertoire was sequenced with immunoSEQ multiplex PCR; TCRdb's copy has only in-frame clones and lacks some. The repertoire holds 95,000 to 150,000 clones, around 82% seen once, with 3.6% in the top ten. What was sequenced was PBMCs. These receptors all come from a woman between 40 and 55 years old in good health and CMV-seropositive.

DNA for the CDR3: TGTGCCAGCAGCTCGGACAGGGGGAGCGAGACCCAGTACTTC. This encodes CASSSDRGSETQYF. The chain is built from TRBV13 and TRBJ2-5; 10 nucleotides agree with TRBD1. The CDR3 extends over 14 amino acids. The trim removed 4 bases at V and 5 bases at J, leaving 4 bases unmatched. Germline V lookup: CDR1 PRHDT, CDR2 FYEKMQ (reference sequence).

This chain uses TRBV5-1 with TRBJ2-7, with 9 bases fitting TRBD1. The CDR3 sequence is 12 residues long. With V trimmed by 5 bases and J by 6 bases, 3 bases remained unmatched. Germline V gene data show CDR1 as SGHRS and CDR2 as YFSETQ. The CDR3 here is CASSQQGAEQYF. The CDR3 nucleotides read TGCGCCAGCAGTCAACAGGGGGCCGAGCAGTACTTC.

The rearrangement uses TRBV4-3 and TRBJ1-2, with 8 bases lining up with TRBD1. Germline CDR1 and CDR2: LGHNA and YSLEER. V gave up 0 bases and J gave up 2 bases; unmatched junction bases: 5. The CDR3 length is 16 residues. CDR3 sequence (DNA): TGCGCCAGCAGCCAAGAGCTCTCAGGGGGCAACTATGGCTACACCTTC. Residues: CASSQELSGGNYGYTF.

The chain links TRBV5-6 to TRBJ2-6; a possible D gene is TRBD1 (6 bases). The germline gives CDR1 SGHDT, CDR2 YYEEEE. The CDR3 runs to 17 residues. The germline V and J ends were trimmed by 0 bases and 2 bases, with 12 bases remaining between them. The CDR3 nucleotides are TGTGCCAGCAGCTTGGACCAGGGGATCACTGGGGCCAACGTCCTGACTTTC. This translates into CASSLDQGITGANVLTF.

The genes are TRBV30 and TRBJ2-2; TRBD1 aligns across 7 bases. This CDR3 has 15 residues. The germline V gene has CDR1 GTSNPN and CDR2 SVGIG (reference sequence). V gave up 4 bases and J gave up 5 bases; unmatched junction bases: 10. The DNA of the CDR3 is TGTGCCTGGAACACAGGGGATTTGCGGACCGGGGAGCTGTTTTTT. This codes for CAWNTGDLRTGELFF.

This clone was counted a single time. The genes are TRBV6-6 and TRBJ2-7, with TRBD1 matching over 11 bases. The V and J ends lost 6 bases and 6 bases, in that order; junction bases with no gene match: 4. Germline V gene lookup returns CDR1 MNHNY and CDR2 SVGAGI (reference sequence). The length of the CDR3 is 13 residues. CDR3 DNA sequence: TGTGCCAGCAGGCCGGACAGGGGGCGCGAGCAGTACTTC. Its protein product is CASRPDRGREQYF.

The chain uses TRBV4-3 and TRBJ2-7, with D tentatively TRBD2 (7 bases). Germline assignment: CDR1 LGHNA and CDR2 YSLEER. Deletions cut 1 base from V and 4 bases from J, with 14 bases between. The CDR3 runs 15 residues. In DNA, the CDR3 is TGCGCCAGCAGCCAAGTTTCAGGGGAGGGGTACGAGCAGTACTTC. It is translated as CASSQVSGEGYEQYF.

This chain connects TRBV2 to TRBJ2-2; weak D call: TRBD1 (5 bases). Germline V gene lookup returns CDR1 SNHLY and CDR2 FYNNEI. V was pared by 7 bases and J by 4 bases, with 13 bases between. The CDR3 contains 14 residues. In DNA, the CDR3 is TGTGCCAGCATTAAGGGGTCCTCCACCGGGGAGCTGTTTTTT. Translated, it gives CASIKGSSTGELFF.

The rearrangement uses TRBV25-1 and TRBJ2-3; 8 bases match TRBD2. The germline V gene encodes CDR1 MGHDK and CDR2 SYGVNS. The CDR3 loop spans 18 amino acids. V shed 2 bases and J 4 bases; nucleotides not matched to a gene: 14. Written as DNA, the CDR3 is TGTGCCAGCAGTGAAAGTGGCTTCAGGACTAGCACCCCAGATACGCAGTATTTT. This translates into CASSESGFRTSTPDTQYF.

The chain carries TRBV28 and TRBJ1-4; 9 nucleotides align to TRBD1. Germline V gene sequence: CDR1 MDHEN, CDR2 SYDVKM. The length of the CDR3 is 15 residues. V lost 6 bases and J lost 7; bases outside the gene matches: 9. CDR3 in DNA: TGTGCCAGCAGCCGCACGACAGGGGGGGGTGAAAAACTGTTTTTT. Translation gives CASSRTTGGGEKLFF.

The chain combines TRBV14 with TRBJ2-7; 11 positions match TRBD2. V shed 3 bases, J shed 6 bases, and the junction held 10 bases outside the gene matches. Germline V gene sequence: CDR1 SGHDN, CDR2 FVKESK. This CDR3 is 16 amino acids long. This CDR3 reads CASSQFSGRAGVEQYF. In nucleotides, the CDR3 is TGTGCCAGCAGCCAGTTTAGCGGGAGGGCCGGAGTCGAGCAGTACTTC.

This clone has a handful of counts. The chain carries TRBV6-6 and TRBJ2-1; D perhaps matches TRBD2 (6 bases). This CDR3 has 15 residues. Germline assignment: CDR1 MNHNY and CDR2 SVGAGI (reference sequence). V gave up 7 bases and J gave up 0 bases, with 13 bases separating them. The CDR3 reads CASTPGLGSYNEQFF. CDR3 coding DNA: TGTGCCAGCACCCCGGGACTTGGCTCCTACAATGAGCAGTTCTTC.

The rearrangement links TRBV28 to TRBJ1-4, with D perhaps TRBD1 (6 bases). Germline CDR1 MDHEN, CDR2 SYDVKM. The V gene lost 4 bases and the J gene lost 0 bases, with 21 bases spanning the gap. CDR3 length: 19 amino acids. CDR3 sequence reads: CASSWSHRDILATNEKLFF. As DNA, the CDR3 is TGTGCCAGCAGTTGGAGTCACCGGGACATCCTTGCAACTAATGAAAAACTGTTTTTT.

This clone appeared a single time. V usage is TRBV4-1 and J usage is TRBJ1-4; 8 nucleotides align to TRBD1. Germline loops: CDR1 MGHRA, CDR2 YSYEKL. With 5 bases clipped from V and 7 bases from J, the junction kept 9 bases outside the gene matches. The CDR3 has 15 amino acids. CDR3: CASSNPTGVREKLFF. The CDR3 DNA reads TGCGCCAGCAGCAATCCGACAGGGGTGCGTGAAAAACTGTTTTTT.